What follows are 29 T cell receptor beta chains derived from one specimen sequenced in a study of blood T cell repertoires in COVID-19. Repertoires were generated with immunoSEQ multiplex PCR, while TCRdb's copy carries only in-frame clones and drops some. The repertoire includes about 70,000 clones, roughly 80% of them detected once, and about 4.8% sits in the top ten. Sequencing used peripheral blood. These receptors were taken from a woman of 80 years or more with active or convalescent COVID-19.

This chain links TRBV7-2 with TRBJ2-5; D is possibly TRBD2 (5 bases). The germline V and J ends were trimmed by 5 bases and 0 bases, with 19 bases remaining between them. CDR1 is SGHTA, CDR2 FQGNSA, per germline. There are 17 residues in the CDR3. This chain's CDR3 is CASSTPLQRQHQETQYF. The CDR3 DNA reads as TGTGCCAGCAGCACACCCCTTCAGCGGCAACACCAAGAGACCCAGTACTTC. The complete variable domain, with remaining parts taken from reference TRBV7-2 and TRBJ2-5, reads GAGVSQSPSNKVTEKGKDVELRCDPISGHTALYWYRQSLGQGLEFLIYFQGNSAPDKSGLPSDRFSAERTGGSVSTLTIQRTQQEDSAVYLCASSTPLQRQHQETQYFGPGTRLLVL.

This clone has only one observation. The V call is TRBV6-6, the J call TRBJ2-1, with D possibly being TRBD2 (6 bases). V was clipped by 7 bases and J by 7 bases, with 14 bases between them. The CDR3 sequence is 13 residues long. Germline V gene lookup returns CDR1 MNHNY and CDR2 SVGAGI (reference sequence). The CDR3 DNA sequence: TGTGCCAGCACCGCGGGACCCACAAATGAGCAGTTCTTC. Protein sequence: CASTAGPTNEQFF.

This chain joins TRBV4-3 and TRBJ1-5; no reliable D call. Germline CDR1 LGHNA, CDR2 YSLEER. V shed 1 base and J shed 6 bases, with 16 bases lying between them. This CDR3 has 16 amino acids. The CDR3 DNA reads TGCGCCAGCAGCCAAGCGTGGACGGGAGCCGGTCAGCCCCAGCATTTT. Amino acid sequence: CASSQAWTGAGQPQHF.

The CDR3 loop is CASSLTSGSYEQYF. The CDR3 nucleotides read TGTGCCAGCAGTTTGACTAGCGGATCCTACGAGCAGTACTTC. The V gene is TRBV6-2 or TRBV6-3, the J gene TRBJ2-7; 9 bases agree with TRBD2. Germline CDR1 reads MNHEY; CDR2 reads SVGEGT. The V segment lost 4 bases and the J segment 1 base; nucleotides outside the gene matches: 2. The CDR3 loop spans 14 amino acids.

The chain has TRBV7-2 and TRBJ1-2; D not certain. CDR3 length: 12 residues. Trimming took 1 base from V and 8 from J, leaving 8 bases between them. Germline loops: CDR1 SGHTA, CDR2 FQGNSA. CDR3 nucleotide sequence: TGTGCCAGCAGCTTAGACAGTCGAGGCTACACCTTC. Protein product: CASSLDSRGYTF.

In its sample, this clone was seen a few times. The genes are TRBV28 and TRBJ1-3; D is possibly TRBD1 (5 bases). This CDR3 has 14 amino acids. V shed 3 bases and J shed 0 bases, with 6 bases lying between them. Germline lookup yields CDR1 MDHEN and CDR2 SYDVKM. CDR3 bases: TGTGCCAGCAGTTTGGGACTCTCTGGAAACACCATATATTTT. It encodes CASSLGLSGNTIYF. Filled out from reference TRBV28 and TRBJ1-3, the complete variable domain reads DVKVTQSSRYLVKRTGEKVFLECVQDMDHENMFWYRQDPGLGLRLIYFSYDVKMKEKGDIPEGYSVSREKKERFSLILESASTNQTSMYLCASSLGLSGNTIYFGEGSWLTVV.

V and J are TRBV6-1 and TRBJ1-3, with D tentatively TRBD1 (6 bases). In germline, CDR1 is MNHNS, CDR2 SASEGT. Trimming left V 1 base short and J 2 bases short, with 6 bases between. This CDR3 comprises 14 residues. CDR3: CASSEGGPGNTIYF. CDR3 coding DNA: TGTGCCAGCAGTGAAGGGGGGCCTGGAAACACCATATATTTT.

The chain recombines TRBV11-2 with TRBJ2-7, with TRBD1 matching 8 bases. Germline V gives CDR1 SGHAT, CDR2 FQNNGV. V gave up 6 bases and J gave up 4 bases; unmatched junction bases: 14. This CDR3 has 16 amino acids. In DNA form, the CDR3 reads TGTGCCAGCAGGAATACCGGGACAGGCTATGGTTACGAGCAGTACTTC. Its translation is CASRNTGTGYGYEQYF.

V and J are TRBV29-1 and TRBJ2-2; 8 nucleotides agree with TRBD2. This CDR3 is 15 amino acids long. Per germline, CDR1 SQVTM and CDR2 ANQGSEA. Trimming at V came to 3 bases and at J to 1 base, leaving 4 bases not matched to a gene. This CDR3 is CSVERGAGNTGELFF. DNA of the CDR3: TGCAGCGTTGAGCGGGGGGCTGGGAACACCGGGGAGCTGTTTTTT.

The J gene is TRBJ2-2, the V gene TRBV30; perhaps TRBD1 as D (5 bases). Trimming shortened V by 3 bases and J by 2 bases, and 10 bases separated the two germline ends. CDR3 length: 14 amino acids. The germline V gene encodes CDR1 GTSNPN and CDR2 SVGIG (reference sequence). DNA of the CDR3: TGTGCCTGGAGAATCAGGGCTAACACCGGGGAGCTGTTTTTT. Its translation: CAWRIRANTGELFF.

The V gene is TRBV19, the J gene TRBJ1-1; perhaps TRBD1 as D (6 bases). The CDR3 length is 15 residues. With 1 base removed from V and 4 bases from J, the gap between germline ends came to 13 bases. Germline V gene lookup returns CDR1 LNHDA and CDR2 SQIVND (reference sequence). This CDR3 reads CASSIVDAGATEAFF. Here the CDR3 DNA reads TGTGCCAGTAGTATAGTAGACGCAGGGGCCACTGAAGCTTTCTTT.

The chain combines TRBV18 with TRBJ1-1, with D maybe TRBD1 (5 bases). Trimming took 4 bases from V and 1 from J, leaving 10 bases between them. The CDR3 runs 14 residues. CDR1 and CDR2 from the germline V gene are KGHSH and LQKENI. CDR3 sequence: CASSHDRQNTEAFF. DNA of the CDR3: TGTGCCAGCTCACACGACAGACAGAACACTGAAGCTTTCTTT.

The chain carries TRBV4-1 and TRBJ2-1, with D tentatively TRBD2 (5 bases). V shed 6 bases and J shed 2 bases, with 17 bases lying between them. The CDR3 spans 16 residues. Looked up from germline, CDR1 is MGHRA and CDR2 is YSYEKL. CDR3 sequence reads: CASRVEEGAPYNEQFF. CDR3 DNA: TGCGCCAGCAGAGTTGAAGAGGGAGCCCCCTACAATGAGCAGTTCTTC.

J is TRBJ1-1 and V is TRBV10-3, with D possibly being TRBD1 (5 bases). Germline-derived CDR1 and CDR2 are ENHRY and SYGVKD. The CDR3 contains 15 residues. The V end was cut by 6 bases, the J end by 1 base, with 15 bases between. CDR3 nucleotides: TGTGCCATCAGCCCTGGGGCCATAAGGAACACTGAAGCTTTCTTT. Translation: CAISPGAIRNTEAFF.

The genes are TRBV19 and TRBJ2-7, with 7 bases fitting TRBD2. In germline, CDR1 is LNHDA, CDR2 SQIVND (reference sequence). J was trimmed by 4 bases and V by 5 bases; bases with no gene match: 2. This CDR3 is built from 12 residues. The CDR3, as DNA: TGTGCCAGTAGTGGGGGGGGTTACGAGCAGTACTTC. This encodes CASSGGGYEQYF.

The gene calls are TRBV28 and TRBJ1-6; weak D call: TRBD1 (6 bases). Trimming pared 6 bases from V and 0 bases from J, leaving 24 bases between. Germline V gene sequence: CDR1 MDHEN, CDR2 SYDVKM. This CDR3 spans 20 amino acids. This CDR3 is CASSYSISSGQSSYNSPLHF. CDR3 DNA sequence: TGTGCCAGCAGCTACTCCATCAGTTCAGGACAGAGCTCCTATAATTCACCCCTCCACTTT.

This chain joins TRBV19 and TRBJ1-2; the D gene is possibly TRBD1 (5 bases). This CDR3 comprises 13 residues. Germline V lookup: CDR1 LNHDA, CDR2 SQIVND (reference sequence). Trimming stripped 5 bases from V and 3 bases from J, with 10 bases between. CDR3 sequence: CASSGTGDYGYTF. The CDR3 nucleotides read TGTGCCAGTAGTGGAACAGGTGACTATGGCTACACCTTC.

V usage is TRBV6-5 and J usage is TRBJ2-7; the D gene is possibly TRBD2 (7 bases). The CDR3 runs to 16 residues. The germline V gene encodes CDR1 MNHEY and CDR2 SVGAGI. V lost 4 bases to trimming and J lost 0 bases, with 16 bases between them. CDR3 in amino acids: CASSSGGHGYSYEQYF. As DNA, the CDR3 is TGTGCCAGCAGTTCGGGGGGCCACGGGTACTCCTACGAGCAGTACTTC.

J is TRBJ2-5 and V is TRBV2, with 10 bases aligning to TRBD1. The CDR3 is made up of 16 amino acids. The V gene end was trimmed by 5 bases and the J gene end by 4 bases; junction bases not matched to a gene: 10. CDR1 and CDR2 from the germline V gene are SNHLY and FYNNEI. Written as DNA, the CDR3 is TGTGCCAGCAGTTTGACAGGGGGCGCCCCTATAGAGACCCAGTACTTC. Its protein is CASSLTGGAPIETQYF.

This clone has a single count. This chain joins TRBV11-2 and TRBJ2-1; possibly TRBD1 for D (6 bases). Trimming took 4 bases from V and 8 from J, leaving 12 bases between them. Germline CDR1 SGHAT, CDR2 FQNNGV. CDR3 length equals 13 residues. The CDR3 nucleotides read TGTGCCAGCAGCTCACAGGGCTTCGATGAGCAGTTCTTC. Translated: CASSSQGFDEQFF.

The CDR3 is CAWAVGASGGRETQYF. CDR3 bases: TGTGCCTGGGCGGTCGGTGCTAGCGGGGGCAGGGAGACCCAGTACTTC. V gene TRBV30 combines with J gene TRBJ2-5; 10 bases are a match to TRBD2. The germline V gene encodes CDR1 GTSNPN and CDR2 SVGIG (reference sequence). CDR3 length: 16 amino acids. Trimming removed 5 bases from V and 5 bases from J; junction bases left unmatched: 14.

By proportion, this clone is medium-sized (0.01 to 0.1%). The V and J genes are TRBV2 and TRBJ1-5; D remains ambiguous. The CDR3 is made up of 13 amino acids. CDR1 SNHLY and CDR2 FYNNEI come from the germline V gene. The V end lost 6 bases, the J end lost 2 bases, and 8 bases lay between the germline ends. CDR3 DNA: TGTGCCAGCAGGTGGGAGGGCAATCAGCCCCAGCATTTT. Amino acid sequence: CASRWEGNQPQHF.

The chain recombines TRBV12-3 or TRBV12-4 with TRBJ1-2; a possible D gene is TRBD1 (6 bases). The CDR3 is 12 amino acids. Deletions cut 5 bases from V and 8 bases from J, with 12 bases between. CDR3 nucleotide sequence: TGTGCCAGCAGTCCGGGGGGCGCGGGCTACACCTTC. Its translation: CASSPGGAGYTF.

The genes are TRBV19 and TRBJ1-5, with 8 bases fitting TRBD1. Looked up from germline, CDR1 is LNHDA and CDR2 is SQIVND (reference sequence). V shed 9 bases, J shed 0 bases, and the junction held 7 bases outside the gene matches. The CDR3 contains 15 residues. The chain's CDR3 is CASGTGFYSNQPQHF. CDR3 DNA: TGTGCCAGCGGGACAGGATTTTATAGCAATCAGCCCCAGCATTTT.

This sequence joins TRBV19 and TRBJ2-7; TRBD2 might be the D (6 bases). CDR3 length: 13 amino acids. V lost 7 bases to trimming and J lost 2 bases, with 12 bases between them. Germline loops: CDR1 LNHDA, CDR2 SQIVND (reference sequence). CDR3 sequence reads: CASMLAGTYEQYF. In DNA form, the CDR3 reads TGTGCCAGTATGTTGGCGGGAACCTACGAGCAGTACTTC.

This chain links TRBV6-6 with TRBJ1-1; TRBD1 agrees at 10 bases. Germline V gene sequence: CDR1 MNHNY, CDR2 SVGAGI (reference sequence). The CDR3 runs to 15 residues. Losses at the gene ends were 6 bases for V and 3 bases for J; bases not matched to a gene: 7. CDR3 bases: TGTGCCAGCAGACAGCAAGGACAGGGGGACACTGAAGCTTTCTTT. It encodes CASRQQGQGDTEAFF.

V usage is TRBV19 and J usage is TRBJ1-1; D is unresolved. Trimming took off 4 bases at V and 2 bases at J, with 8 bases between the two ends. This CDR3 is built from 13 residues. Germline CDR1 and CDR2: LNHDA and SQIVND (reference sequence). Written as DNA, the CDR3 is TGTGCCAGTAGTACCCTTTTAAACACTGAAGCTTTCTTT. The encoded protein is CASSTLLNTEAFF.

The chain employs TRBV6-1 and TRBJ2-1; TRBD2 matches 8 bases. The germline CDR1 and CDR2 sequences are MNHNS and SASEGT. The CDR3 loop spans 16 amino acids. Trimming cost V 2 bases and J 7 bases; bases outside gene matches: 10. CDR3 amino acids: CASSESFGRANNEQFF. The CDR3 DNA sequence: TGTGCCAGCAGTGAATCCTTCGGGAGGGCCAATAATGAGCAGTTCTTC.

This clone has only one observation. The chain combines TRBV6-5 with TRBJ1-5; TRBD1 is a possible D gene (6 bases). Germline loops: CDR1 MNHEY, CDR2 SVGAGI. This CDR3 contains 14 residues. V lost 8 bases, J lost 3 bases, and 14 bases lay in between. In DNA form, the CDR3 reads TGTGCCAGCGGACCGACAGGCCCCAATCAGCCCCAGCATTTT. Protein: CASGPTGPNQPQHF.